Listed below are T cell receptor beta chains from one sample, sequenced in a study of shared clonotypes between healthy human individuals. Generated by immunoSEQ multiplex PCR, the TCRdb table keeps only in-frame clones and is missing some. The data contain over a million clones, approximately 98% of them singletons. Sequencing was done on a sample of naive CD4+ T cells sorted from blood. These receptors were collected from a man aged 30-40 years in good health. Each CDR3 is given with its conserved first and last residue. D genes are given only for firm matches. Some rows have no size entry. The others give once, few or many, or a class for an expanded clone.

J: TRBJ1-5
V: TRBV30
D: .
size: .
CDR3: CAWSVGQPQHF
DNA: TGTGCCTGGAGTGTTGGTCAGCCCCAGCATTTT

J: TRBJ2-5
V: TRBV11-2
D: .
size: .
CDR3: CASSLGLTRQETQYF
DNA: TGTGCCAGCAGCTTAGGTTTGACACGACAAGAGACCCAGTACTTC

J: TRBJ2-7
V: TRBV7-9
D: .
size: .
CDR3: CASSLGEQYF
DNA: TGTGCCAGCAGCTTGGGCGAGCAGTACTTC

J: TRBJ2-2
V: TRBV5-1
D: TRBD1
size: .
CDR3: CASSPTHRTGRTGELFF
DNA: TGCGCCAGCAGCCCAACACATAGGACAGGGCGCACCGGGGAGCTGTTTTTT

J: TRBJ2-7
V: TRBV5-1
D: .
size: .
CDR3: CASSLEGVGYEQYF
DNA: TGCGCCAGCAGCTTGGAGGGAGTGGGCTACGAGCAGTACTTC

J: TRBJ2-2
V: TRBV5-1
D: .
size: once
CDR3: CASSLVAAMNTGELFF
DNA: TGCGCCAGCAGTCTGGTGGCGGCTATGAACACCGGGGAGCTGTTTTTT

J: TRBJ1-2
V: TRBV7-9
D: .
size: .
CDR3: CASSSGAF
DNA: TGTGCCAGCAGCTCGGGCGCCTTC

J: TRBJ2-1
V: TRBV4-3
D: .
size: .
CDR3: CASSRQASKSYNEQFF
DNA: TGCGCCAGCAGCCGACAGGCCTCTAAGTCCTACAATGAGCAGTTCTTC

J: TRBJ1-5
V: TRBV21-1
D: .
size: .
CDR3: CASCQTGRYSNQPQHF
DNA: TGTGCCAGCTGCCAGACAGGCCGATATAGCAATCAGCCCCAGCATTTT

J: TRBJ2-7
V: TRBV6-5
D: .
size: .
CDR3: CASSYSTLSSYEQYF
DNA: TGTGCCAGCAGTTACTCGACACTTAGCTCCTACGAGCAGTACTTC

J: TRBJ2-5
V: TRBV11-3
D: .
size: .
CDR3: CASSLAQKETQYF
DNA: TGTGCCAGCAGCTTAGCTCAGAAAGAGACCCAGTACTTC

J: TRBJ1-1
V: TRBV27
D: .
size: .
CDR3: CASSFREGRGTEAFF
DNA: TGTGCCAGCAGTTTTAGGGAGGGGAGGGGCACTGAAGCTTTCTTT

J: TRBJ2-1
V: TRBV13
D: TRBD2
size: .
CDR3: CASSSITSGRAYNEQFF
DNA: TGTGCCAGCAGCTCTATAACTAGCGGGAGGGCCTACAATGAGCAGTTCTTC

J: TRBJ2-2
V: TRBV6-1
D: .
size: .
CDR3: CASVDSTGELFF
DNA: TGTGCCAGCGTTGACAGCACCGGGGAGCTGTTTTTT

J: TRBJ2-1
V: TRBV28
D: TRBD2
size: .
CDR3: CASSILGTSGNNEQFF
DNA: TGTGCCAGCAGTATCCTCGGGACTAGCGGAAACAATGAGCAGTTCTTC